Listed here are 2 T cell receptor beta chains from one sample, sequenced in a study of identical twins. In TCRdb, the 5' RACE reads were re-called with MiXCR into one record per CDR3 protein. Of 500,000 to 700,000 distinct CDR3 sequences in the sample, less than 9% are singletons; the top ten hold 1.5% to 2%. These records were also assigned to another study, of yellow fever vaccine responses in identical twins.

The sample was PBMCs. The receptors originated from a woman between 18 and 29 years old in good health.

This clonotype came up a few times. The V gene is TRBV15, the J gene TRBJ2-7, with TRBD2 matching over 8 bases. V was clipped by 2 bases and J by 4 bases; unmatched bases: 7. This CDR3 is built from 15 residues. Germline V gene data show CDR1 as LNHNV and CDR2 as YYDKDF (reference sequence). CDR3 in amino acids: CATSRTGTSLYEQYF. The CDR3 DNA reads as TGTGCCACCAGCAGAACCGGGACTAGTCTATACGAGCAGTACTTC.

This clonotype was seen many times. The rearrangement uses TRBV6-5 and TRBJ2-2; 9 bases are shared with TRBD1. The CDR3 has 17 residues. CDR1 MNHEY and CDR2 SVGAGI come from the germline V gene. V trimming: 4 bases; J trimming: 5 bases; junction bases outside the gene matches: 11. In DNA form, the CDR3 reads TGTGCCAGCAGTTTTGGGACAGGGCGACGAGGGACCGGGGAGCTGTTTTTT. It is translated as CASSFGTGRRGTGELFF.